Following are 6 T cell receptor beta chains from one sample sequenced in a study of blood T cell repertoires in COVID-19 (dated by TCRdb to about 2020). The library was prepared using the immunoSEQ multiplex PCR assay. As stored in TCRdb, this immuneACCESS dataset retains in-frame rearrangements with V and J assigned. A fraction of the clones does not appear; measured against another copy, unresolved V genes explain less than half of the discrepancy, and the remainder lacks a known reason. The sample records about 62,000 clones, roughly 88% of which are singletons. The top ten clonotypes cover 1% to 1.5% of the sample. What was sequenced was peripheral blood. The origin of the receptors is a woman at least 80 years old with acute or convalescent COVID-19.

V and J are TRBV7-3 and TRBJ2-1; possible D gene TRBD1, 7 bases. The CDR3 runs to 12 residues. With 5 bases removed from V and 15 bases from J, the gap between germline ends came to 17 bases. Germline values: CDR1 SGHTA, CDR2 FQGTGA. The CDR3 loop is CASSPRQGGPFF. CDR3 bases: TGTGCCAGCAGCCCGCGACAGGGAGGTCCGTTCTTC.

This chain links TRBV25-1 with TRBJ2-3; a weak D match, TRBD2 (5 bases). V lost 2 bases to trimming and J lost 4 bases, with 13 bases between them. CDR3 length: 15 amino acids. Germline loops: CDR1 MGHDK, CDR2 SYGVNS. The CDR3: CASSEGLRRADTQYF. DNA of the CDR3: TGTGCCAGCAGTGAAGGACTCCGACGGGCAGATACGCAGTATTTT.

V gene TRBV19 combines with J gene TRBJ2-3, with TRBD2 matching over 11 bases. The CDR3 has 17 residues. The J segment lost 5 bases and the V segment lost 6 bases, leaving 13 bases of the junction unmatched. CDR1 is LNHDA, CDR2 SQIVND, per germline (reference sequence). CDR3 sequence: CASSRDPTSGGRDTQYF. The CDR3 nucleotides are TGTGCCAGTAGCCGAGACCCCACTAGCGGGGGCCGAGATACGCAGTATTTT.

The rearrangement joins TRBV14 to TRBJ2-3; D might be TRBD2 (6 bases). CDR1 and CDR2 (germline): SGHDN, FVKESK. Trimming took 3 bases from V and 10 from J, leaving 14 bases between them. CDR3 length equals 13 residues. The CDR3 DNA is TGTGCCAGCAGCCATGGGGACGGGAGAGCGCAGTATTTT. Encoded protein: CASSHGDGRAQYF.

Written as DNA, the CDR3 is TGTGCCAGCAGCCTTGCGGGCGCGAACACTGAAGCTTTCTTT. Translation gives CASSLAGANTEAFF. V and J are TRBV7-3 and TRBJ1-1; D is uncertain. In germline, CDR1 is SGHTA, CDR2 FQGTGA. The CDR3 length is 14 residues. Trimming took 5 bases from V and 1 from J, leaving 11 bases between them.

This chain connects TRBV7-9 to TRBJ2-1; D not certain. The length of the CDR3 is 16 residues. V gave up 5 bases and J gave up 4 bases, with 18 bases separating them. Germline V gene lookup returns CDR1 SEHNR and CDR2 FQNEAQ (reference sequence). As DNA, the CDR3 is TGTGCCAGCAGCCCCCCAGGCTCGAGCACTTACAATGAGCAGTTCTTC. Residues: CASSPPGSSTYNEQFF.